A single sample is the source of the 20 T cell receptor beta chains below, sequenced in a study of yellow fever vaccine responses in identical twins. MiXCR, run by TCRdb on the RT-PCR reads, gives a single entry per CDR3 protein. The sample has roughly 3,600 distinct CDR3 sequences, about 81% seen once. Source: T cells from blood (PBMCs), unsorted or a sorted subset (not recorded which), taken before or after yellow fever vaccination (not recorded which). Receptors were obtained from a woman in her late teens or twenties who received the yellow fever vaccine.

The gene calls are TRBV29-1 and TRBJ2-7; tentatively, D is TRBD2 (6 bases). The germline V and J ends were trimmed by 0 bases and 2 bases, with 14 bases remaining between them. Germline V gene data show CDR1 as SQVTM and CDR2 as ANQGSEA. This CDR3 has 15 amino acids. This CDR3 is CSVEDLEGKAYEQYF. The CDR3 region has the DNA TGCAGCGTTGAAGATTTGGAGGGGAAGGCCTACGAGCAGTACTTC.

The V call is TRBV28, the J call TRBJ2-1; no reliable D call. CDR3 length: 15 amino acids. Deletions cut 5 bases from V and 6 bases from J, with 17 bases between. Germline CDR1 MDHEN, CDR2 SYDVKM. This chain's CDR3 is CASSRSERTVNEQFF. The CDR3 DNA is TGTGCCAGCAGTCGGTCGGAAAGAACTGTCAATGAGCAGTTCTTC. Full variable domain (missing parts from reference TRBV28 and TRBJ2-1): DVKVTQSSRYLVKRTGEKVFLECVQDMDHENMFWYRQDPGLGLRLIYFSYDVKMKEKGDIPEGYSVSREKKERFSLILESASTNQTSMYLCASSRSERTVNEQFFGPGTRLTVL.

This sequence joins TRBV11-1 and TRBJ1-1, with D hard to call. CDR1 SGHAT and CDR2 FQDESV come from the germline V gene (reference sequence). V was trimmed by 1 base and J by 8 bases, leaving 8 bases between them. The length of the CDR3 is 12 residues. The CDR3 coding sequence is TGTGCCAGCAGCTTAGTATCGATAGAAGCTTTCTTT. This encodes CASSLVSIEAFF.

The chain links TRBV4-1 to TRBJ1-1, with TRBD1 as a possible D gene (6 bases). The CDR3 extends over 15 amino acids. In germline, CDR1 is MGHRA, CDR2 YSYEKL. The V and J ends lost 0 bases and 5 bases respectively, with 13 bases between them. CDR3 protein: CASSQDGGGRTEAFF. CDR3 nucleotide sequence: TGCGCCAGCAGCCAAGATGGGGGGGGCCGGACTGAAGCTTTCTTT.

The gene calls are TRBV18 and TRBJ2-3, with D possibly matching TRBD2 (5 bases). The V end was cut by 1 base, the J end by 3 bases, with 8 bases between. CDR3 length: 14 residues. CDR1 is KGHSH, CDR2 LQKENI, per germline. CDR3 DNA sequence: TGTGCCAGCTCACCACTCCAGCGGACAGATACGCAGTATTTT. Amino acids: CASSPLQRTDTQYF.

The genes are TRBV20-1 and TRBJ2-3; D perhaps matches TRBD1 (5 bases). CDR3 size: 15 residues. The germline CDR1 and CDR2 sequences are DFQATT and SNEGSKA (reference sequence). Trimming shortened V by 2 bases and J by 4 bases, and 16 bases separated the two germline ends. The CDR3 DNA follows: TGCAGTGCTAGACAGGTCAGGGAAGCACCAGATACGCAGTATTTT. Its translation: CSARQVREAPDTQYF.

This clonotype was recorded only once. The chain carries TRBV5-1 and TRBJ2-3; TRBD1 matches at 8 bases. This CDR3 contains 13 residues. The V segment lost 3 bases and the J segment 5 bases; nucleotides outside the gene matches: 2. Germline V CDR1 and CDR2: SGHRS, YFSETQ. The CDR3 loop is CASSSTGEDTQYF. CDR3 nucleotides: TGCGCCAGCAGCTCGACAGGGGAAGATACGCAGTATTTT.

The chain couples TRBV29-1 to TRBJ2-3, with 8 positions matching TRBD2. V lost 8 bases and J lost 4; bases outside the gene matches: 8. The CDR3 loop spans 13 amino acids. The germline V gene has CDR1 SQVTM and CDR2 ANQGSEA. The CDR3 DNA follows: TGCAGCCCCGAGGGACTAGTTCCAGATACGCAGTATTTT. The encoded protein is CSPEGLVPDTQYF.

The chain employs TRBV29-1 and TRBJ2-1; TRBD2 might be the D (5 bases). Deletions cut 7 bases from V and 0 bases from J, with 16 bases between. CDR1 and CDR2 from the germline V gene are SQVTM and ANQGSEA. This CDR3 is built from 15 residues. The CDR3, as DNA: TGCAGCGCAGCGGATGGCCCGCGCTCCTACAATGAGCAGTTCTTC. Residues: CSAADGPRSYNEQFF.

The chain uses TRBV16 and TRBJ2-1, with TRBD2 as a possible D gene (5 bases). Germline V CDR1 and CDR2: KGHSY, FQNENV. CDR3 length: 14 amino acids. Trimming left V 4 bases short and J 5 bases short, with 12 bases between. CDR3 loop: CASSPDWKNNEQFF. In DNA, the CDR3 is TGTGCCAGCAGCCCGGACTGGAAAAACAATGAGCAGTTCTTC.

The gene calls are TRBV3-1 and TRBJ1-1; D possibly corresponds to TRBD1 (5 bases). The CDR3 contains 14 residues. The germline gives CDR1 LGHDT, CDR2 YNNKEL (reference sequence). Trimming removed 6 bases at V and 4 bases at J, with 15 bases between. DNA of the CDR3: TGTGCCAGCAGACCTCGGGGGGATGGCACTGAAGCTTTCTTT. Its protein product is CASRPRGDGTEAFF.

The chain employs TRBV10-3 and TRBJ2-2; possibly TRBD1 or TRBD2 for D (5 bases each). V lost 10 bases and J lost 4, with 19 bases in between. The CDR3 sequence is 15 residues long. CDR1 is ENHRY and CDR2 is SYGVKD in the germline V gene. The CDR3 spells CATGTSLTGTGELFF. DNA of the CDR3: TGTGCCACCGGGACGTCACTGACGGGCACCGGGGAGCTGTTTTTT.

V gene TRBV7-3 combines with J gene TRBJ2-2; 7 bases agree with TRBD1. The CDR3 length is 16 residues. Germline trimming cut 5 bases from V and 7 bases from J; bases unmatched to any gene: 13. CDR1 and CDR2 from the germline V gene are SGHTA and FQGTGA. The CDR3 spells CASSKAGTDPSGELFF. In nucleotides, the CDR3 is TGTGCCAGCAGCAAGGCCGGGACAGACCCCAGCGGGGAGCTGTTTTTT.

The CDR3 here is CASSLDAGGWGYEQYF. Here the CDR3 DNA reads TGTGCCAGCAGCTTGGATGCAGGGGGTTGGGGGTACGAGCAGTACTTC. The V gene is TRBV5-6, the J gene TRBJ2-7, with 7 bases matching TRBD1. The V gene end was trimmed by 0 bases and the J gene end by 4 bases; junction bases not matched to a gene: 10. Germline lookup yields CDR1 SGHDT and CDR2 YYEEEE. The CDR3 covers 16 residues.

The gene calls are TRBV2 and TRBJ2-1; no firm D call. This CDR3 region has 16 residues. Germline CDR1 is SNHLY and CDR2 is FYNNEI. V lost 0 bases, J lost 3 bases, and 12 bases lay in between. The CDR3 spells CASSEAHGAGYNEQFF. Written as DNA, the CDR3 is TGTGCCAGCAGTGAAGCTCACGGAGCCGGCTACAATGAGCAGTTCTTC.

The chain carries TRBV23-1 and TRBJ1-1; no clear D gene. TRBV23-1 is recorded as an ORF, its role being uncertain. Trimming pared 0 bases from V and 1 base from J, leaving 9 bases between. The CDR3 sequence is 15 residues long. CDR3 in amino acids: CASSQSVPGNTEAFF. The CDR3 nucleotides are TGCGCCAGCAGTCAATCAGTGCCCGGGAACACTGAAGCTTTCTTT.

As DNA, the CDR3 is TGCAGCGTTCGTGGGACAGGGGCCTACAATGAGCAGTTCTTC. This gives the protein CSVRGTGAYNEQFF. The chain employs TRBV29-1 and TRBJ2-1; 10 nucleotides line up with TRBD1. Trimming cost V 5 bases and J 2 bases; bases outside gene matches: 3. Germline V lookup: CDR1 SQVTM, CDR2 ANQGSEA. The CDR3 runs 14 residues.

The CDR3 DNA reads as TGTGCCAGCTCACCACGTCGTATAGGGACTCACAATGAGCAGTTCTTC. As protein: CASSPRRIGTHNEQFF. The rearrangement joins TRBV18 to TRBJ2-1, with D maybe TRBD2 (6 bases). V gave up 1 base and J gave up 5 bases, with 15 bases separating them. CDR1 is KGHSH and CDR2 is LQKENI in the germline V gene. This CDR3 spans 16 amino acids.

The chain uses TRBV3-1 and TRBJ2-1; TRBD1 might be the D (7 bases). The CDR3 contains 13 residues. Germline loops: CDR1 LGHDT, CDR2 YNNKEL (reference sequence). The ends were cut back, 1 base at V and 12 bases at J, with 13 bases in the middle. The CDR3, as DNA: TGTGCCAGCAGCCAAGTGGAGGGGGCTCGGCAGTTCTTC. Protein product: CASSQVEGARQFF.

The chain employs TRBV12-3 or TRBV12-4 and TRBJ1-2; no reliable D call. The CDR3 consists of 12 residues. The V end lost 5 bases, the J end lost 8 bases, and 12 bases lay between the germline ends. CDR3 sequence reads: CASSNGPGGYTF. CDR3 bases: TGTGCCAGCAGTAACGGTCCAGGAGGCTACACCTTC.